This T cell receptor beta chain was captured in a study of T cell repertoires in cytomegalovirus infection. Study summary: Recently identified HLA-C-restricted CMV epitopes were among the peptides used. It can be stated that public TCR beta signatures indicated CMV infection as well as a matching HLA type. Study-wide points: Predominance within the ex vivo response was attributable to HLA-C-restricted CMV-specific TCR beta clonotypes. Individuals carrying CMV plus the relevant HLA were identified by cumulative frequency of public TCR beta families.

In regard to this clonotype: The antigen is not known.

Germline V gene lookup returns CDR1 LGHNA and CDR2 YSLEER. This CDR3 has 16 amino acids. The V gene lost 0 bases and the J gene lost 4 bases, with 15 bases spanning the gap. MiXCR was run by TCRdb on the reads, yielding one entry per CDR3 protein. This sample has about 570,000 distinct CDR3 sequences; 40% occur once, and the top ten carry more than 40%. The V gene is TRBV4-3, the J gene TRBJ1-2; D is undetermined. The specimen was cultured PBMCs, collected from culture after CMV antigen stimulation. The source is a human donor in good health (CMV status not recorded). Some clones in this sample may be carry-over from other donors' samples. CDR3 protein: CASSQEYANTPYGYTF. The CDR3, as DNA: TGCGCCAGCAGCCAAGAATATGCGAATACCCCCTATGGCTACACCTTC.